This T cell receptor (beta chain) was found in a study of blood T cell repertoires in COVID-19. In this sample, this clone turned up once. Which cohort a participant joined came from the clinical history participants gave. Assay used: immunoSEQ multiplex PCR; TCRdb lists only in-frame clones, some missing. The sample contains about 190,000 clones, around 88% of which appear only once. Germline V lookup: CDR1 MDHEN, CDR2 SYDVKM. V trimming: 7 bases; J trimming: 3 bases; junction bases outside the gene matches: 7. CDR3 length: 14 residues. The sample taken for sequencing was PBMCs or T cells enriched from blood (not recorded which). The receptor's source is a man aged 40-50 years with acute COVID-19. The rearrangement links TRBV28 to TRBJ2-3; TRBD2 agrees at 7 bases. CDR3 coding DNA: TGTGCCAGCATCAGCGGGACGGCGACAGATACGCAGTATTTT. As protein: CASISGTATDTQYF.